This TCR beta chain was sequenced during a study of cytomegalovirus exposure and HLA in healthy donors. Study background: Roughly 77 million unique TCRs from HLA-typed donors made up an early data release.

PCR was performed using 60 Vbeta and 13 Jbeta primers. The protocol was immunoSEQ multiplex PCR, while the TCRdb copy is restricted to in-frame clones and leaves out a portion. The sample shows about 210,000 clones, over 75% of them seen only once. Germline CDR1 is SGHTA and CDR2 is FQGNSA. This CDR3 comprises 14 residues. The ends were cut back, 6 bases at V and 5 bases at J, with 16 bases in the middle. The chain combines TRBV7-2 with TRBJ1-1, with D uncertain. This receptor was identified in a woman in her forties or fifties in good health and CMV-seropositive. Sequencing was carried out using PBMCs. The CDR3 reads CASRGGRARTEAFF. The CDR3 DNA reads as TGTGCCAGCAGGGGAGGACGGGCGAGAACTGAAGCTTTCTTT.